This T cell receptor (beta chain) emerged from a study of blood T cell repertoires in COVID-19. Trimming stripped 2 bases from V and 2 bases from J, with 10 bases between. Looked up from germline, CDR1 is MDHEN and CDR2 is SYDVKM. This CDR3 spans 15 amino acids. Using immunoSEQ multiplex PCR, the repertoire was profiled, and TCRdb retains in-frame clones only, with some absent. This table has about 150,000 clones, about 86% appearing once. Source material: peripheral blood. This receptor was obtained from a woman between 55 and 75 years old with acute or convalescent COVID-19. The J gene is TRBJ2-1, the V gene TRBV28, with D perhaps matching TRBD1 (6 bases). The CDR3 here is CASSLQGTPYNEQFF. The CDR3 nucleotides are TGTGCCAGCAGTTTACAGGGGACACCCTACAATGAGCAGTTCTTC.